This T cell receptor beta chain was found in a study of CD8 T cells in Susac syndrome. For this clonotype: Its target is unknown.

Sequencing targeted TCR beta in blood CD8+ and CD4+ T cells. Diagnostic criteria for definite or probable disease, in their recently defined form, were met by the patients with Susac syndrome. Random hexamers served to reverse transcribe about 0.45 to 1 ug RNA. The CDR3 of TCR beta was amplified by immunoSEQ multiplex PCR across 54 Vbeta and 13 Jbeta. TCRdb re-called the immunoSEQ multiplex PCR reads with MiXCR, one entry per CDR3 protein. In the table there are roughly 180,000 distinct CDR3 sequences, roughly 94% of which are singletons. Whole-study results and caveats: None of the CD4+ T cell repertoires in Susac syndrome showed clonal expansion.

Sequenced sample: CD4+ T cells from PBMCs. The clonotype originates from a human donor with Susac syndrome.

For the CDR3, the DNA is TGTGCCTGGAGGGGGCTACCCCCGCTGGGGTATTTT. Translation: CAWRGLPPLGYF. This chain connects TRBV30 to TRBJ2-3; TRBD1 is a possible D gene (5 bases). Germline V CDR1 and CDR2: GTSNPN, SVGIG (reference sequence). The V and J ends lost 3 bases and 14 bases respectively, with 18 bases between them. CDR3 length equals 12 residues.